This T cell receptor beta chain was found in a study of early T cells in non-severe SARS-CoV-2 infection. The CDR3 covers 16 residues. Germline V CDR1 and CDR2: SGHDN, FVKESK. J was trimmed by 0 bases and V by 1 base; bases with no gene match: 6. TCRdb reanalysed the 5' RACE reads using MiXCR and keeps one entry per CDR3 protein. In the table there are about 52,000 distinct CDR3 sequences, 5.5% to 7.5% of which are singletons. Material for sequencing was whole blood. V is TRBV14 and J is TRBJ2-7, with 7 bases fitting TRBD2. The sequence derives from an adult who was a healthcare worker with PCR-confirmed SARS-CoV-2 infection or an uninfected control (not recorded which). The CDR3 is CASSQGREAYSYEQYF. DNA for the CDR3: TGTGCCAGCAGCCAAGGTCGGGAGGCATACTCCTACGAGCAGTACTTC.